The clone carrying this T cell receptor beta chain was seen many times. The antigen is undetermined. These data come from a study of T-cell reconstitution after alpha-beta-depleted transplantation in children. Findings of the study overall: Diversity and T-cell counts at one year after transplant derived mostly from new T cells.

The CDR3 loop spans 13 amino acids. CDR1 is MGHRA, CDR2 YSYEKL, per germline. The V end was cut by 4 bases, the J end by 9 bases, with 13 bases between. TCRbeta library construction was performed incorporating unique molecular identifiers. MiXCR, applied by TCRdb to the PCR reads, yields one record per CDR3 protein. The table includes roughly 150,000 distinct CDR3 sequences, roughly 10% detected once. This TCR derives from a boy aged 2 to 10 with acute myeloid leukemia, due to receive a stem cell transplant. Material: PBMCs, obtained before TCRalphabeta/CD19-depleted stem cell transplant. The chain is built from TRBV4-1 and TRBJ1-5; D may be TRBD1 (5 bases). The CDR3 DNA reads TGCGCCAGCAGCCCCGGGCCCCAGGGGCCCCAGCATTTT. This translates into CASSPGPQGPQHF.